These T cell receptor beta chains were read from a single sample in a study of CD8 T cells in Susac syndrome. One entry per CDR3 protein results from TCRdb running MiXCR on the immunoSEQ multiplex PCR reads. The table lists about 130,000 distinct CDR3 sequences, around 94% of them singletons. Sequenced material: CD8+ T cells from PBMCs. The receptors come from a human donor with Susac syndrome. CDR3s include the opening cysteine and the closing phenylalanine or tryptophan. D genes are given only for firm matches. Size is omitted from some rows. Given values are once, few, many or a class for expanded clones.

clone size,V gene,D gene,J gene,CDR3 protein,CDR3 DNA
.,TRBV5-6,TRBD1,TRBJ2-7,CASSLAQGASSYEQYF,TGTGCCAGCAGCTTGGCGCAGGGGGCGAGCTCCTACGAGCAGTACTTC
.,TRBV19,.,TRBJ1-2,CASSNGNYGYTF,TGTGCCAGTAGTAACGGAAACTATGGCTACACCTTC
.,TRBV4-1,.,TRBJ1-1,CASSHNGANTEAFF,TGCGCCAGCAGCCACAATGGGGCTAACACTGAAGCTTTCTTT
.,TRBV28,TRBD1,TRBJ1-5,CASSSDRVDQPQHF,TGTGCCAGCAGTTCCGACAGGGTTGATCAGCCCCAGCATTTT
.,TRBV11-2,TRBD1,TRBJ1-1,CASSLEGARQGAFF,TGTGCCAGCAGCTTAGAAGGAGCCCGACAGGGAGCTTTCTTT
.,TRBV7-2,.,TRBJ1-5,CASTEGPNQPQHF,TGTGCCAGCACGGAGGGTCCCAATCAGCCCCAGCATTTT
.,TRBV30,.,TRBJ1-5,CAWSDSENQPQHF,TGTGCCTGGAGTGACAGTGAGAATCAGCCCCAGCATTTT
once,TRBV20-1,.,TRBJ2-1,CSARDGHYDYNEQFF,TGCAGTGCTAGAGATGGACACTACGACTACAATGAGCAGTTCTTC
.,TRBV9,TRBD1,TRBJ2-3,CASSEQGETITDTQYF,TGTGCCAGCAGCGAGCAGGGGGAAACCATCACAGATACGCAGTATTTT
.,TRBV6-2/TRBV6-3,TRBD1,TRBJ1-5,CASRPLDRDSQPQHF,TGTGCCAGCAGACCTCTCGACAGGGATAGTCAGCCCCAGCATTTT
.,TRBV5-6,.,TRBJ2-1,CASSHPRTLYNEQFF,TGTGCCAGCAGCCACCCGCGGACTTTATACAATGAGCAGTTCTTC
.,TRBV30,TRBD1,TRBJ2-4,CAWSQGAGQKNIQYF,TGTGCCTGGAGTCAGGGGGCGGGACAGAAAAACATTCAGTACTTC
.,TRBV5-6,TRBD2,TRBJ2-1,CASKVRGSSYNEQFF,TGTGCCAGCAAAGTGCGGGGGAGCTCCTACAATGAGCAGTTCTTC
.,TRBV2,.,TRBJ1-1,CASSARGTTEAFF,TGTGCCAGCAGTGCCCGCGGGACCACTGAAGCTTTCTTT
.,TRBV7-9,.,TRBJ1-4,CASSFPRAEKLFF,TGTGCCAGCAGCTTCCCGAGGGCCGAAAAACTGTTTTTT
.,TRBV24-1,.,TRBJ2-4,CATSDLPYRDQKYIQYF,TGTGCCACCAGTGATTTGCCCTACCGGGACCAAAAGTACATTCAGTACTTC
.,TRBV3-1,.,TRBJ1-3,CASSLIGGSGNTIYF,TGTGCCAGCAGTCTTATCGGGGGCTCTGGAAACACCATATATTTT
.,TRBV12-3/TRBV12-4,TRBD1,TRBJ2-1,CASSGGQGIPNEQFF,TGTGCCAGCAGTGGGGGACAGGGGATCCCCAATGAGCAGTTCTTC
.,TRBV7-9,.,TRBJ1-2,CASSLSSASTNYGYTF,TGTGCCAGCAGCTTGTCGTCAGCCAGCACTAACTATGGCTACACCTTC
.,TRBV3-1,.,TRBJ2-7,CASSQVARSYEQYF,TGTGCCAGCAGCCAAGTCGCGCGCTCCTACGAGCAGTACTTC
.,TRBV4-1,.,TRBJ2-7,CASSQGRAREQYF,TGCGCCAGCAGCCAAGGGAGGGCACGCGAGCAGTACTTC
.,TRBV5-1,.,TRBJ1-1,CASSLVREDTEAFF,TGCGCCAGCAGCTTGGTGAGGGAGGACACTGAAGCTTTCTTT
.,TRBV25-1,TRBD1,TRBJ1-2,CASRVDRDPGYTF,TGTGCCAGCAGAGTAGACAGGGATCCTGGCTACACCTTC
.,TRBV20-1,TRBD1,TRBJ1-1,CSAKGQRNTEAFF,TGCAGTGCGAAGGGACAGAGGAACACTGAAGCTTTCTTT
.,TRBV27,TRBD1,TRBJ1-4,CASSWDRGEKLFF,TGTGCCAGCAGTTGGGACAGGGGTGAAAAACTGTTTTTT
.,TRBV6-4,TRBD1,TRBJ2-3,CASSQTGFGTDTQYF,TGTGCCAGCAGTCAGACAGGGTTTGGGACAGATACGCAGTATTTT
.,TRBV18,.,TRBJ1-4,CASSQHEKLFF,TGTGCCAGCTCACAACATGAAAAACTGTTTTTT
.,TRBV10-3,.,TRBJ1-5,CAIRYQPQHF,TGTGCCATCAGATATCAGCCCCAGCATTTT
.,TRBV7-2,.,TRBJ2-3,CASSTGVLTQYF,TGTGCCAGCAGCACAGGCGTTCTAACGCAGTATTTT
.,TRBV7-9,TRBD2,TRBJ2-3,CASSLRSGGTATDTQYF,TGTGCCAGCAGCTTAAGAAGCGGGGGGACGGCCACAGATACGCAGTATTTT
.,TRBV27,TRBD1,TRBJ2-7,CASSGWSTGNRYEQYF,TGTGCCAGCAGTGGGTGGTCGACAGGGAATCGCTACGAGCAGTACTTC
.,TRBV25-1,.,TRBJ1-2,CASSDSAYYGYTF,TGTGCCAGCAGTGATTCGGCTTACTATGGCTACACCTTC
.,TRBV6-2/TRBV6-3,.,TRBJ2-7,CASNKREFHEQYF,TGTGCCAGCAACAAGAGGGAGTTCCACGAGCAGTACTTC
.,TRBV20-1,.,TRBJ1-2,CSALGGATGRARGYTF,TGCAGTGCCCTTGGGGGGGCCACGGGACGTGCACGTGGCTACACCTTC
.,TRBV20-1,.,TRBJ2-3,CSAREFEGVNTQYF,TGCAGTGCTAGAGAATTTGAGGGGGTGAATACGCAGTATTTT
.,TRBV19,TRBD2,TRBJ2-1,CASSELAGEHEQFF,TGTGCCAGTAGTGAACTAGCGGGAGAGCATGAGCAGTTCTTC
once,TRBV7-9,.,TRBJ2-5,CASSLVENGWETQYF,TGTGCCAGCAGCTTAGTCGAAAATGGTTGGGAGACCCAGTACTTC
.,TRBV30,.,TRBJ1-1,CAWIANTEAFF,TGTGCCTGGATAGCAAACACTGAAGCTTTCTTT
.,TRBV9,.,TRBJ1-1,CASTPALRTEAFF,TGTGCCAGCACTCCGGCCCTGAGGACTGAAGCTTTCTTT
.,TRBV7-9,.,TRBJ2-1,CASSPLPNEQFF,TGTGCCAGCAGCCCCCTTCCCAATGAGCAGTTCTTC
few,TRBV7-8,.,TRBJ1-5,CASSSAIMAVPLSNQPQHF,TGTGCCAGCAGCTCAGCCATTATGGCAGTTCCTCTAAGCAATCAGCCCCAGCATTTT
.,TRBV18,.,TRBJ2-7,CASSPPRGAYEQYF,TGTGCCAGCTCACCACCCCGCGGTGCCTACGAGCAGTACTTC
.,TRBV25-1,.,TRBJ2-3,CASSRGRTDTQYF,TGTGCCAGCAGCCGGGGGCGCACAGATACGCAGTATTTT
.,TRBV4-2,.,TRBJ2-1,CASSLGTQSYNEQFF,TGTGCCAGCAGCCTCGGGACTCAGTCCTACAATGAGCAGTTCTTC
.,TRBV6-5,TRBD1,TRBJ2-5,CASRTGGYQETQYF,TGTGCCAGCAGGACAGGGGGGTACCAAGAGACCCAGTACTTC
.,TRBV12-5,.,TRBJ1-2,CASGTTLYGYTF,TGTGCTAGTGGCACCACGCTCTATGGCTACACCTTC
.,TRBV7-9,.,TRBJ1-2,CASSSSSPADYGYTF,TGTGCCAGCAGCAGTTCGTCCCCGGCCGATTATGGCTACACCTTC
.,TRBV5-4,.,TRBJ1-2,CASSLGQGVVYGYTF,TGTGCCAGCAGCTTGGGGCAGGGCGTAGTCTATGGCTACACCTTC
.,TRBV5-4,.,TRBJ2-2,CASSKNTGELFF,TGTGCCAGCAGCAAAAACACCGGGGAGCTGTTTTTT
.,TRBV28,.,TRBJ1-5,CASSWVHSNQPQHF,TGTGCCAGCAGTTGGGTCCATAGCAATCAGCCCCAGCATTTT
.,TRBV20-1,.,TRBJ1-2,CSAGPGGYTF,TGCAGTGCGGGACCCGGGGGCTACACCTTC
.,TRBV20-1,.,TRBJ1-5,CSARDLSNSNQPQHF,TGCAGTGCTAGAGACCTAAGTAATAGCAATCAGCCCCAGCATTTT
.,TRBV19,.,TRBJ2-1,CASSFVITSYNEQFF,TGTGCCAGTAGTTTCGTTATAACCTCCTACAATGAGCAGTTCTTC
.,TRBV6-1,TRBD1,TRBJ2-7,CASGTGGAPYEQYF,TGTGCCAGCGGAACAGGGGGCGCGCCCTACGAGCAGTACTTC